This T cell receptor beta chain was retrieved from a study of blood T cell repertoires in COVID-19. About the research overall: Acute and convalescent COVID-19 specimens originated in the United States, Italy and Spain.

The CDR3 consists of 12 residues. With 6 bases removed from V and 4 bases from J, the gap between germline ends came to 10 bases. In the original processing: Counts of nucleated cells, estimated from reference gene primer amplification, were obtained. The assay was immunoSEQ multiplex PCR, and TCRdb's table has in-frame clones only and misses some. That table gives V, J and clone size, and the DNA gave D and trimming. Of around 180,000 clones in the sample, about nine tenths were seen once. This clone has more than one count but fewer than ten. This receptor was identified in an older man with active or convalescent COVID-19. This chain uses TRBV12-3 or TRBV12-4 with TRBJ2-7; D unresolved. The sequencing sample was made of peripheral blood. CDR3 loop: CASSPSRYEQYF. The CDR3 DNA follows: TGTGCCAGCAGCCCTTCCCGGTACGAGCAGTACTTC.